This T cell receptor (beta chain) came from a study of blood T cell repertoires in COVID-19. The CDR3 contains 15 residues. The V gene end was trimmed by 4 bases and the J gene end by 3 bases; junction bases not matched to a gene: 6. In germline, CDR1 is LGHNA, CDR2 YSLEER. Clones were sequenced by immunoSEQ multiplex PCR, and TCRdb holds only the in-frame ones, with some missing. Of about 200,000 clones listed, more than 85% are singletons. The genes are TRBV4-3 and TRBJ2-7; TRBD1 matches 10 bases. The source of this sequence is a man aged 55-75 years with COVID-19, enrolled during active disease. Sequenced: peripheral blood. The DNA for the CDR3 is TGCGCCAGCAGCCTCCGGGACAGGGGTGTCTACGAGCAGTACTTC. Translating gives CASSLRDRGVYEQYF.